These 13 T cell receptor beta chains were all obtained from the same sample, sequenced in a study of human T cells and chemical hapten exposure. Time point denoted: pre-sensitization, week 0. Treatment in this sample: therapeutic diphenylcyclopropenone sensitization with weekly scalp DPC. One entry per CDR3 protein, called by TCRdb with MiXCR from the RACE reads. The table has over 300,000 distinct CDR3 sequences, 5% to 6.5% seen once. Sequencing used whole blood, obtained in connection with sensitization to the hapten diphenylcyclopropenone (DPC). These receptors came from a woman between 50 and 59 years old with alopecia areata. Some clones in this sample may be carry-over from other donors' samples.

This clonotype has only a few counts. V is TRBV7-2 and J is TRBJ1-1, with D possibly being TRBD1 (5 bases). V dropped 0 bases and J dropped 11 bases, with 13 bases sitting between them. Germline V CDR1 and CDR2: SGHTA, FQGNSA. The CDR3 contains 13 residues. CDR3 bases: TGTGCCAGCAGCTTAGCTGACGGGACCCCGGCTTTCTTT. Amino acids: CASSLADGTPAFF.

This clonotype came up a few times. One base away lies a much larger clone, so this may be a sequencing read error. The chain couples TRBV5-1 to TRBJ1-1; 9 bases line up with TRBD1. Germline V CDR1 and CDR2: SGHRS, YFSETQ. The CDR3 length is 14 residues. The V segment lost 3 bases and the J segment 3 bases; nucleotides outside the gene matches: 3. The DNA for the CDR3 is TGCGCCAGCAGCTCCGGGACAGGGTACACTGAAGCTTTCTTT. It encodes CASSSGTGYTEAFF.

This clonotype was observed a few times. J is TRBJ1-2 and V is TRBV29-1; D may be TRBD1 (5 bases). There are 13 residues in the CDR3. Per the germline V gene, CDR1 is SQVTM and CDR2 is ANQGSEA. V was clipped by 2 bases and J by 2 bases, with 9 bases between them. DNA of the CDR3: TGCAGCGTTGAATCGACAGCGAACTATGGCTACACCTTC. The encoded protein is CSVESTANYGYTF.

This clonotype was observed at least ten times. The genes are TRBV12-3 or TRBV12-4 and TRBJ1-2, with a tentative D call TRBD1 (5 bases). Trimming removed 4 bases at V and 5 bases at J, with 8 bases between. The CDR3 length is 12 residues. CDR3 in DNA: TGTGCCAGCAGTTCGACAGTGTATGGCTACACCTTC. Translated: CASSSTVYGYTF.

At least ten counts were recorded for this clonotype. The chain uses TRBV29-1 and TRBJ2-2, with D unresolved. The CDR3 length is 12 residues. The V end lost 6 bases, the J end lost 1 base, and 6 bases lay between the germline ends. Germline V gene lookup returns CDR1 SQVTM and CDR2 ANQGSEA. The CDR3 here is CSVSENTGELFF. DNA of the CDR3: TGCAGCGTATCAGAGAACACCGGGGAGCTGTTTTTT.

A few counts support this clonotype. The V and J genes are TRBV14 and TRBJ1-6; TRBD1 matches at 7 bases. CDR1 SGHDN and CDR2 FVKESK come from the germline V gene. V trimming: 4 bases; J trimming: 4 bases; junction bases outside the gene matches: 7. CDR3 size: 16 residues. The CDR3 spells CASSRGQALYNSPLHF. The CDR3 DNA reads TGTGCCAGCAGCCGCGGACAGGCCCTTTATAATTCACCCCTCCACTTT. Full variable domain (outside the CDR3, taken from reference TRBV14 and TRBJ1-6): EAGVTQFPSHSVIEKGQTVTLRCDPISGHDNLYWYRRVMGKEIKFLLHFVKESKQDESGMPNNRFLAERTGGTYSTLKVQPAELEDSGVYFCASSRGQALYNSPLHFGNGTRLTVT.

Ten or more counts support this clonotype. The DNA of the CDR3 is TGTGCCAGCAGTTACGTTGCGGGGGGCACTGAAGCTTTCTTT. It translates to CASSYVAGGTEAFF. The rearrangement joins TRBV6-2 or TRBV6-3 to TRBJ1-1; D possibly corresponds to TRBD1 (5 bases). Germline loops: CDR1 MNHEY, CDR2 SVGEGT. V lost 2 bases to trimming and J lost 4 bases, with 11 bases between them. CDR3 length: 14 residues.

The rearrangement links TRBV7-9 to TRBJ1-1; the D gene is possibly TRBD1 (5 bases). The CDR3 is 15 residues long. Trimming removed 4 bases at V and 3 bases at J, with 15 bases between. Germline V gives CDR1 SEHNR, CDR2 FQNEAQ (reference sequence). This chain's CDR3 is CASSSSSDTYTEAFF. CDR3 coding DNA: TGTGCCAGCAGCTCTAGTTCGGACACTTACACTGAAGCTTTCTTT.

The rearrangement links TRBV7-6 to TRBJ2-1; D is perhaps TRBD2 (5 bases). The CDR3 totals 14 residues. Germline V lookup: CDR1 SGHVS, CDR2 FNYEAQ. Trimming took off 1 base at V and 7 bases at J, with 11 bases between the two ends. The CDR3 coding sequence is TGTGCCAGCAGCTTAGGACGGGAAGGGAATGAGCAGTTCTTC. Translation: CASSLGREGNEQFF. Filled out from reference TRBV7-6 and TRBJ2-1, the complete variable domain reads GAGVSQSPRYKVTKRGQDVALRCDPISGHVSLYWYRQALGQGPEFLTYFNYEAQQDKSGLPNDRFSAERPEGSISTLTIQRTEQRDSAMYRCASSLGREGNEQFFGPGTRLTVL.

The V and J genes are TRBV10-3 and TRBJ1-4; TRBD1 matches at 7 bases. CDR1 is ENHRY, CDR2 SYGVKD, per germline. The CDR3 is 15 amino acids. The trim removed 2 bases at V and 4 bases at J, leaving 4 bases unmatched. CDR3 in amino acids: CAISEQTGSNEKLFF. The CDR3 nucleotides are TGTGCCATCAGTGAGCAGACAGGGAGTAATGAAAAACTGTTTTTT.

The chain uses TRBV20-1 and TRBJ1-4, with D unresolved. CDR1 and CDR2 from the germline V gene are DFQATT and SNEGSKA (reference sequence). Trimming shortened V by 4 bases and J by 8 bases, and 14 bases separated the two germline ends. The CDR3 consists of 13 residues. The CDR3, as DNA: TGCAGTGCTACCCCTCCCTTCGGGGAAAAACTGTTTTTT. Encoded protein: CSATPPFGEKLFF.

The chain has TRBV3-1 and TRBJ1-1; 8 positions agree with TRBD1. This CDR3 has 14 amino acids. V was clipped by 4 bases and J by 4 bases; unmatched bases: 5. Germline values: CDR1 LGHDT, CDR2 YNNKEL (reference sequence). The CDR3 sequence is CASSPGGSGTEAFF. The CDR3 DNA reads TGTGCCAGCAGCCCAGGGGGCTCGGGCACTGAAGCTTTCTTT.

This clonotype was counted ten times or more. This chain connects TRBV29-1 to TRBJ2-1; no reliable D call. CDR1 is SQVTM and CDR2 is ANQGSEA in the germline V gene. This CDR3 spans 14 amino acids. The V gene lost 0 bases and the J gene lost 9 bases, with 15 bases spanning the gap. The DNA for the CDR3 is TGCAGCGTTGAAGAACTCCTTCGACAAAGTGAGCAGTTCTTC. Translating gives CSVEELLRQSEQFF.